What follows describes a single T cell receptor (beta chain). Its antigen is still unknown. The data derive from a study of cytomegalovirus exposure and HLA in healthy donors. Study observations and caveats: The study flagged some 170 TCR beta chains as cytomegalovirus-associated. Several top significant clusters appeared, in a later analysis, to be linked to common viral pathogens. Later on, analysis showed that most CMV-associated TCR beta chains appeared to be HLA-restricted. Per published reports, the classifier diagnosed cytomegalovirus status with high specificity and sensitivity.

PCR primers comprised 60 Vbeta and 13 Jbeta primers. Assay used: immunoSEQ multiplex PCR; TCRdb lists only in-frame clones, some missing. The table shows some 100,000 clones, with 74% occurring only once. Germline values: CDR1 SGHAT, CDR2 FQNNGV. J lost 6 bases, V lost 5 bases, and 12 bases had no gene match. The CDR3 contains 16 residues. This clonotype originated in a human donor in good health. V usage is TRBV11-2 and J usage is TRBJ2-1; 8 nucleotides align to TRBD2. The sequencing sample was made of PBMCs. This CDR3 reads CASSLQRTSFLNEQFF. In nucleotides, the CDR3 is TGTGCCAGCAGCCTGCAACGGACTAGCTTTCTCAATGAGCAGTTCTTC.